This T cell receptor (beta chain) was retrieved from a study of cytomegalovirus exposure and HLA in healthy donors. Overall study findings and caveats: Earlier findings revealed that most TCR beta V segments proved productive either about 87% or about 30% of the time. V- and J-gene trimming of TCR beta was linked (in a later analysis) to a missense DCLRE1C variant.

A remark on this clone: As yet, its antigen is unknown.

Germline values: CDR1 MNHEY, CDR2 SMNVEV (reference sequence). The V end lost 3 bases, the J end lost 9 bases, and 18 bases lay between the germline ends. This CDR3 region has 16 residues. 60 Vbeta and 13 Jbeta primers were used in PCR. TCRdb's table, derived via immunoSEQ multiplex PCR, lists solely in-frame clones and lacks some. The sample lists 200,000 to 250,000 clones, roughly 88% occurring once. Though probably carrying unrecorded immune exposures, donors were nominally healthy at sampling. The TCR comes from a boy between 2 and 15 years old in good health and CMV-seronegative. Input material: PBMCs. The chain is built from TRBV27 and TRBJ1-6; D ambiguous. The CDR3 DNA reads TGTGCCAGCAGTTTCTCCCACGGGGATCAAGGTTCACCCCTCCACTTT. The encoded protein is CASSFSHGDQGSPLHF.